The source of this TCR beta chain is a study of T cells in Graves' hyperthyroidism and ophthalmopathy. Amplification of TCR beta CDR3 regions used RNA as the template. Carried out on the TCR CDR3, a first-round RT-PCR used the HTBI primer set. TCRdb re-derived calls from the multiplex PCR reads in MiXCR, one entry per CDR3 protein. The table has hundreds of thousands of distinct CDR3 sequences, approximately 40% seen once; the top ten hold more than 7%. Patients counted as stable if ophthalmopathy did not develop within 18 months. This clonotype was recorded only once. This CDR3 is 14 amino acids long. V lost 8 bases and J 4 bases, leaving 17 bases between the germline ends. Germline CDR1 reads MGHDK; CDR2 reads SYGVNS.

The chain combines TRBV25-1 with TRBJ2-5; either TRBD1 or TRBD2 may supply D (6 bases each). Sequencing was performed on blood. This TCR was sampled from a man in his late teens or twenties with Graves' hyperthyroidism. CDR3 protein: CASVVQGGLETQYF. CDR3 in DNA: TGTGCCAGCGTTGTCCAAGGGGGGTTAGAGACCCAGTACTTC.